A selection of T cell receptor beta chains follows, all from one sample in a study of identical twins. One entry per CDR3 protein results from TCRdb running MiXCR on the 5' RACE reads. This repertoire shows under 500,000 distinct CDR3 sequences, 14% found once; its top ten account for more than 0.8%. These data also formed part of another study, on yellow fever vaccine responses in identical twins.

The sequenced sample was CD4+ T cells sorted from blood. These TCRs come from a woman aged 18-35 years in good health. Both conserved end residues are trimmed from each CDR3. The size entry is marked missing in some rows and otherwise reads once, few, many or a size class.

v_gene,abundance,CDR3aa
TRBV29-1,many,SVENRNNYGYT
TRBV27,NA,ASSKLLAVQNTGELF
TRBV12-3/TRBV12-4,NA,ASSFTRRAYEQY
TRBV20-1,many,SARDGAVPDTQY
TRBV20-1,few,SARGNWQGADTQY
TRBV6-1,few,ASRSPGQGGTEAF
TRBV5-6,many,ASSLSGLAKNIQY
TRBV7-9,NA,ASSLAGLGSYNEQF
TRBV3-1,NA,ASSHLPGTSGLRGEQF
TRBV9,few,ASSPGGVRQETQY
TRBV28,few,ASSPGRFSGANVLT
TRBV12-3/TRBV12-4,few,ASSLFGNTQY
TRBV4-3,few,ASSQDRVPDTQY
TRBV6-2/TRBV6-3,NA,ASTQGVLANVLT
TRBV10-2,few,ASSVVNTEAF
TRBV5-1,NA,ASSLGQGSMETQY
TRBV14,NA,ASSQGGGATQY
TRBV12-3/TRBV12-4,many,ASNGLRGGELF
TRBV6-1,NA,ASSAVVGTALEF
TRBV2,few,ASSSPWASNEQF
TRBV7-2,few,ASSRGLAGVGETQY
TRBV19,few,ASSIRSEGDHNEQF
TRBV29-1,NA,SVKTGVNEQF
TRBV7-9,many,ASSLDSEQF
TRBV7-9,few,ASSFTRDEQF
TRBV20-1,NA,SARQGDNYGYT
TRBV5-1,few,ASSLRLAGISDTQY
TRBV23-1,NA,ASSQSGESGIRNEQF
TRBV7-2,many,ASSEQGASYEQY
TRBV15,few,ATSRTHQETQY
TRBV12-3/TRBV12-4,many,ASSSGQGLETQY
TRBV12-3/TRBV12-4,few,ASSSGQGSATEAF
TRBV7-9,NA,ASSPSGRAVDTQY
TRBV5-1,NA,ASSLKTGGDTGELF
TRBV5-4,NA,ASTSVGEVGELF
TRBV9,few,ASSATGLRDQPQH
TRBV7-2,NA,ASKLPGPSTDTQY
TRBV20-1,NA,SASPGANQETQY
TRBV7-2,few,ASSLMTGFSNQPQH
TRBV20-1,NA,SAYHDRTYEQY
TRBV6-2/TRBV6-3,NA,ASRRLAGVGELF
TRBV5-1,NA,ASSLSTGGTDTQY
TRBV9,few,ASSVQTGTSSSGANVLT
TRBV3-1,NA,ASRRDTDTQY
TRBV29-1,NA,SVQPATGGLTDTQY
TRBV5-1,NA,ASSLETGGFSGELF
TRBV9,once,ASSVIAGSYEQY